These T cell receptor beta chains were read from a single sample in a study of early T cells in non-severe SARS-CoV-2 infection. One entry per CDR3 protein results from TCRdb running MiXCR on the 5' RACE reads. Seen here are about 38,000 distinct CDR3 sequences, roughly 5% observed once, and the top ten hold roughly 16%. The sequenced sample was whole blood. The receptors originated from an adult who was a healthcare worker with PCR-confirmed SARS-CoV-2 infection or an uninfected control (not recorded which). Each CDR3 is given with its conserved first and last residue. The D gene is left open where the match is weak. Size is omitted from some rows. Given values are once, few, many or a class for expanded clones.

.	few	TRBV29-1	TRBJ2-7	CSVESSYEQYF	TGCAGCGTAGAAAGCTCCTACGAGCAGTACTTC
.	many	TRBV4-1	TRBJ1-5	CASSQEGAEQPQHF	TGCGCCAGCAGCCAAGAGGGGGCCGAACAGCCCCAGCATTTT
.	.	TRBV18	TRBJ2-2	CASSPRETGELFF	TGTGCCAGCTCACCACGGGAGACCGGGGAGCTGTTTTTT
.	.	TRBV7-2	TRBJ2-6	CASSLGGPLSGANVLTF	TGTGCCAGCAGCTTAGGAGGTCCCCTCTCTGGGGCCAACGTCCTGACTTTC
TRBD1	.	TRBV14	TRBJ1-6	CASSFTTGIRTPLHF	TGTGCCAGCAGCTTTACGACAGGGATTAGGACACCCCTCCACTTT
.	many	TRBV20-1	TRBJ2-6	CSAAQVDSGANVLTF	TGCAGTGCGGCACAAGTGGACTCTGGGGCCAACGTCCTGACTTTC
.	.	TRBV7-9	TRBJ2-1	CASSRYLNEQFF	TGTGCCAGCAGCCGCTACTTAAATGAGCAGTTCTTC
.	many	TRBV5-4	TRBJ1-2	CASSFFRGERGYTF	TGTGCCAGCAGCTTCTTTCGCGGGGAGAGGGGCTACACCTTC
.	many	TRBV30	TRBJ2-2	CAWRNRWSTGELFF	TGTGCCTGGAGGAACAGGTGGAGCACCGGGGAGCTGTTTTTT
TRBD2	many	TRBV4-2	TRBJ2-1	CASSQELAGDNEQFF	TGTGCCAGCAGCCAAGAACTAGCGGGGGACAATGAGCAGTTCTTC
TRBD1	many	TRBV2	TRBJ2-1	CASSAPGQVRNEQFF	TGTGCCAGCAGCGCGCCGGGACAGGTCAGGAATGAGCAGTTCTTC
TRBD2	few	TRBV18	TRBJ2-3	CASSLAGIRDTQYF	TGTGCCAGCTCACTAGCGGGGATTCGGGATACGCAGTATTTT
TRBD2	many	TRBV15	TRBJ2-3	CATSMGLAGGSTDTQYF	TGTGCCACCAGCATGGGACTAGCGGGGGGGAGCACAGATACGCAGTATTTT
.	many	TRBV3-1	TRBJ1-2	CASSQVAENYGYTF	TGTGCCAGCAGCCAAGTGGCAGAAAACTATGGCTACACCTTC